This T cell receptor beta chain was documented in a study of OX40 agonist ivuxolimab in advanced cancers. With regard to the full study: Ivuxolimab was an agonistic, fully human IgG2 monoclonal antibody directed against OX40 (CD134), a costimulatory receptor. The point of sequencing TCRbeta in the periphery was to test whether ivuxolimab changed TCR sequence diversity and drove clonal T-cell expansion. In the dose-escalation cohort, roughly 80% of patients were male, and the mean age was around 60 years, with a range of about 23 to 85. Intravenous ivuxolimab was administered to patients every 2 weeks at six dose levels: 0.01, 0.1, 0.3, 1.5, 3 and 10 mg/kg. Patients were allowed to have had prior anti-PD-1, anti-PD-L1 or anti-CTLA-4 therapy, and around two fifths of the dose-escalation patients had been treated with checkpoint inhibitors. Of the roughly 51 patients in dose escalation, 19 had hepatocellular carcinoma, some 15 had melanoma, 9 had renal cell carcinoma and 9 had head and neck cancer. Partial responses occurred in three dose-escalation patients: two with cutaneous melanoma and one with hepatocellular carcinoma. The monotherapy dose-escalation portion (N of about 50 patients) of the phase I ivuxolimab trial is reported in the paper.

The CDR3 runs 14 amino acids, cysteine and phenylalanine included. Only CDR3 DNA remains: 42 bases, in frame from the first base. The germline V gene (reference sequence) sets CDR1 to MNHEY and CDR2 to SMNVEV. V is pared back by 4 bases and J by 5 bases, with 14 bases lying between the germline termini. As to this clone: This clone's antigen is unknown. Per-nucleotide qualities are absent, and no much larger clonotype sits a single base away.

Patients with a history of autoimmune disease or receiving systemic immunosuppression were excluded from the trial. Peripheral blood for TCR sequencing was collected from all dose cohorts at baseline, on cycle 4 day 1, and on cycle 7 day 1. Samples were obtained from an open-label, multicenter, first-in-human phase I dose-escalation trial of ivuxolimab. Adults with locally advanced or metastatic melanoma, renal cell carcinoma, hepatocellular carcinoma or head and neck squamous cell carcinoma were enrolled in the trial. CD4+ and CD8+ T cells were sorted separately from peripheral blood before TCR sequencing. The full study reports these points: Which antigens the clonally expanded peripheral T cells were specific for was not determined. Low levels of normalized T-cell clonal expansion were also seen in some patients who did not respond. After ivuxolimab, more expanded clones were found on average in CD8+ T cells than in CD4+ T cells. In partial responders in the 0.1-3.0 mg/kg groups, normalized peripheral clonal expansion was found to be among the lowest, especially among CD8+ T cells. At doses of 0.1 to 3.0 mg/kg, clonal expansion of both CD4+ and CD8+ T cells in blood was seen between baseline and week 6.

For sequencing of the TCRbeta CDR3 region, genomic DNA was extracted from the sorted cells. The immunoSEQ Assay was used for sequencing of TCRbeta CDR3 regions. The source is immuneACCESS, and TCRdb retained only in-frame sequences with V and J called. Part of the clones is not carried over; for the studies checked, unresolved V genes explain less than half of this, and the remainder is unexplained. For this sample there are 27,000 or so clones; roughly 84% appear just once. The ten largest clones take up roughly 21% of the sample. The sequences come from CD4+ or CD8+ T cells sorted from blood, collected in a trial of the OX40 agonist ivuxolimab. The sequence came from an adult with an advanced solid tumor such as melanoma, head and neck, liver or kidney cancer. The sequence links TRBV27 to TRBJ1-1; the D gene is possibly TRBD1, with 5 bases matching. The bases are TGTGCCAGCAGTTCTCCGTTCAGGGTAACTGAAGCTTTCTTT. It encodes CASSSPFRVTEAFF.